The subject of this entry is one TCR beta chain. Its cognate antigen is unknown. Exclusion of a patient followed from autoimmune disease history or systemic immunosuppression. The data were taken from a study of OX40 agonist ivuxolimab in advanced cancers. V gave up 4 bases and J gave up 2 bases, with 9 bases separating them. This CDR3 is built from 14 residues. Per the germline V gene, CDR1 is MNHNS and CDR2 is SASEGT. Sequencing was performed with immunoSEQ multiplex PCR; in TCRdb, only in-frame clones are kept and a portion is missing. The repertoire holds tens of thousands of clones, about 91% seen once, with roughly 0.33% in the top ten. Overall study results and limits: The study observed clonal expansion of CD4+ and CD8+ blood T cells by week 6 at 0.1 to 3.0 mg/kg.

The source is an adult with an advanced solid tumor such as melanoma, head and neck, liver or kidney cancer. The specimen was CD4+ or CD8+ T cells sorted from blood, collected in a trial of the OX40 agonist ivuxolimab. The chain recombines TRBV6-1 with TRBJ2-1; the D gene is possibly TRBD1 (6 bases). The CDR3 here is CASSADRTYNEQFF. CDR3 in DNA: TGTGCCAGCAGTGCTGACAGGACCTACAATGAGCAGTTCTTC.